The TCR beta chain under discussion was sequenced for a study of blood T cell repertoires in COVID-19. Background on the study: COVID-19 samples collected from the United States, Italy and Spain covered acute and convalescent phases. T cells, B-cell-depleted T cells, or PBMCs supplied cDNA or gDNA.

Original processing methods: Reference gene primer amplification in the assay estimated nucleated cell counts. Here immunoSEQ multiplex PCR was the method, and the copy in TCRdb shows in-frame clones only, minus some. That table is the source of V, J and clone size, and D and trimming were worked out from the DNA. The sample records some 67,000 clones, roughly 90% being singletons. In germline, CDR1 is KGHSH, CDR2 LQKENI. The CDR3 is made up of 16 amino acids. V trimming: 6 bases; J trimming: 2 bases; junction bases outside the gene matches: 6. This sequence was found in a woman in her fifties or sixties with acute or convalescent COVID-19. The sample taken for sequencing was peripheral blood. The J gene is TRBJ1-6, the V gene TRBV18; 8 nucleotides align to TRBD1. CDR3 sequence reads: CASSRTGTTYNSPLHF. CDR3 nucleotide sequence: TGTGCCAGCTCGAGGACAGGGACCACCTATAATTCACCCCTCCACTTT.